This entry lists 14 T cell receptor beta chains sequenced from one sample in a study of cytomegalovirus exposure and HLA in healthy donors. The PCR made use of 60 Vbeta and 13 Jbeta primers. Method: immunoSEQ multiplex PCR; TCRdb's copy keeps in-frame clones and lacks some. Of some 120,000 clones listed, roughly 69% are singletons. Sequenced: PBMCs. The source is a human donor in good health.

CDR3 amino acids: CASSYSSLGQDEAFF. CDR3 nucleotides: TGTGCCAGCAGCTACTCTTCCCTCGGACAGGATGAAGCTTTCTTT. The chain couples TRBV7-9 to TRBJ1-1; 7 nucleotides align to TRBD1. This CDR3 spans 15 amino acids. Trimming cost V 4 bases and J 7 bases; bases outside gene matches: 12. CDR1 and CDR2 from the germline V gene are SEHNR and FQNEAQ (reference sequence).

This sequence joins TRBV5-1 and TRBJ1-3; 7 positions match TRBD1. Unmatched junction bases numbered 5, after V lost 0 bases and J lost 2 bases. Germline CDR1 and CDR2: SGHRS and YFSETQ. CDR3 length equals 16 residues. CDR3 DNA sequence: TGCGCCAGCAGCTTGGGGCCAGGGGGTACTGGAAACACCATATATTTT. Protein sequence: CASSLGPGGTGNTIYF.

The rearrangement links TRBV5-6 to TRBJ2-7; the match to TRBD1 covers 12 bases. Germline V gives CDR1 SGHDT, CDR2 YYEEEE. The V gene end was trimmed by 2 bases and the J gene end by 7 bases; junction bases not matched to a gene: 7. The CDR3 has 15 residues. CDR3 in amino acids: CASSLAGTGGEEQYF. CDR3 DNA sequence: TGTGCCAGCAGCTTAGCCGGGACAGGGGGCGAGGAGCAGTACTTC.

This clone occurred a few times. This chain joins TRBV19 and TRBJ1-5; 8 nucleotides agree with TRBD1. The germline V gene has CDR1 LNHDA and CDR2 SQIVND (reference sequence). This CDR3 contains 14 residues. V was clipped by 5 bases and J by 9 bases; unmatched bases: 9. DNA of the CDR3: TGTGCCAGTAGTCCCCCCGGACAGGGTGGGCCCCAGCATTTT. It yields the protein CASSPPGQGGPQHF.

The J gene is TRBJ2-7, the V gene TRBV6-5, with D unresolved. Germline V gene lookup returns CDR1 MNHEY and CDR2 SVGAGI. CDR3 length equals 13 residues. V was trimmed by 6 bases and J by 6 bases, leaving 15 bases between them. The CDR3 nucleotides read TGTGCCAGCAGCCTCCTTGATCGCGGCGAGCAGTACTTC. Protein sequence: CASSLLDRGEQYF.

In DNA form, the CDR3 reads TGCGCCAGCAGCCATAGACAGGGGGCCAACAATGAGCAGTTCTTC. This translates into CASSHRQGANNEQFF. The rearrangement links TRBV5-1 to TRBJ2-1; 10 bases map to TRBD1. Losses at the gene ends were 4 bases for V and 5 bases for J; bases not matched to a gene: 6. Germline CDR1 and CDR2: SGHRS and YFSETQ. This CDR3 comprises 15 residues.

The V gene is TRBV2, the J gene TRBJ1-2, with TRBD1 identical over 7 bases. The CDR3 extends over 15 amino acids. Germline V lookup: CDR1 SNHLY, CDR2 FYNNEI. V lost 4 bases, J lost 4 bases, and 9 bases stayed unmatched. The CDR3 loop is CASSGPTGKGYGYTF. The CDR3, as DNA: TGTGCCAGCAGTGGCCCGACAGGGAAGGGCTATGGCTACACCTTC.

The V call is TRBV28, the J call TRBJ1-5; maybe TRBD1 (6 bases). The length of the CDR3 is 15 residues. Germline assignment: CDR1 MDHEN and CDR2 SYDVKM. The V end lost 6 bases, the J end lost 0 bases, and 12 bases lay between the germline ends. The CDR3 protein is CASRLGGGSNQPQHF. CDR3 nucleotide sequence: TGTGCCAGCAGATTAGGGGGGGGTAGCAATCAGCCCCAGCATTTT.

This sequence joins TRBV6-1 and TRBJ1-5; D might be TRBD1 (6 bases). The CDR3 runs 16 residues. The germline V gene encodes CDR1 MNHNS and CDR2 SASEGT. V was trimmed by 2 bases and J by 0 bases, leaving 11 bases between them. CDR3 DNA sequence: TGTGCCAGCAGTGAAATGAGGGGGTATAGCAATCAGCCCCAGCATTTT. Its translation is CASSEMRGYSNQPQHF.

This clone was detected only a few times. The CDR3 DNA reads TGTGCCAGCAGGAAAGAAAGCGGGGGGATACTGAGCTCCTACAATGAGCAGTTCTTC. Translation: CASRKESGGILSSYNEQFF. The chain employs TRBV28 and TRBJ2-1, with TRBD2 matching 9 bases. V dropped 6 bases and J dropped 0; count of bases not matched to a gene: 15. This CDR3 has 19 amino acids. Germline loops: CDR1 MDHEN, CDR2 SYDVKM.

The V call is TRBV18, the J call TRBJ1-1; TRBD1 matches at 8 bases. Looked up from germline, CDR1 is KGHSH and CDR2 is LQKENI. The CDR3 runs 17 residues. Trimming removed 2 bases from V and 0 bases from J; junction bases left unmatched: 8. CDR3 amino acids: CASSPITGTGLNTEAFF. CDR3 DNA sequence: TGTGCCAGCTCACCAATCACTGGGACAGGACTGAACACTGAAGCTTTCTTT.

V is TRBV27 and J is TRBJ1-1; D is unclear. Per the germline V gene, CDR1 is MNHEY and CDR2 is SMNVEV (reference sequence). This CDR3 has 15 amino acids. The V end was cut by 8 bases, the J end by 0 bases, with 16 bases between. CDR3 sequence (DNA): TGTGCCAGCCAACCAACGGTCCTCATGAACACTGAAGCTTTCTTT. Translated, it gives CASQPTVLMNTEAFF.

The rearrangement joins TRBV6-1 to TRBJ2-5; TRBD1 aligns across 11 bases. This CDR3 region has 16 residues. The V gene's germline CDR1 is MNHNS and CDR2 SASEGT. With V trimmed by 1 base and J by 4 bases, 5 bases remained unmatched. The CDR3 spells CASSEERTGGRETQYF. The CDR3 bases are TGTGCCAGCAGTGAAGAAAGGACAGGGGGCCGAGAGACCCAGTACTTC.

The sample holds a few counts of this clone. This rearrangement joins TRBV29-1 to TRBJ2-1; no definite D call. The V gene's germline CDR1 is SQVTM and CDR2 ANQGSEA. V was cut by 2 bases and J by 4 bases, with 6 bases left in between. CDR3 size: 12 residues. The CDR3 DNA sequence: TGCAGCGTTGAAATCCTTTACAATGAGCAGTTCTTC. As protein: CSVEILYNEQFF.